These 9 T cell receptor beta chains came from one sample sequenced in a study of cytomegalovirus exposure and HLA in healthy donors. The primer mix had 60 Vbeta and 13 Jbeta primers. The protocol was immunoSEQ multiplex PCR, while the TCRdb copy is restricted to in-frame clones and leaves out a portion. The data contain more than 95,000 clones, over 60% of them singletons. Sequenced input: PBMCs. The origin of the receptors is a man aged 50 or older in good health and CMV-seronegative.

V and J are TRBV7-9 and TRBJ2-7; TRBD2 matches at 11 bases. Per germline, CDR1 SEHNR and CDR2 FQNEAQ (reference sequence). V lost 6 bases and J lost 6; bases outside the gene matches: 10. This CDR3 is built from 15 residues. CDR3 nucleotides: TGTGCCAGCAGTCTACTGACTAGCGGGGTTTCCGAGCAGTACTTC. It yields the protein CASSLLTSGVSEQYF.

This chain joins TRBV5-4 and TRBJ2-7; TRBD1 aligns across 7 bases. J gave up 1 base and V 4 bases, and 5 bases lay outside the gene matches. The CDR3 runs 14 residues. Germline values: CDR1 SGHNT, CDR2 YYREEE (reference sequence). As DNA, the CDR3 is TGTGCCAGCAGCCCCGGCAGGGGGTCCTACGAGCAGTACTTC. Translated, it gives CASSPGRGSYEQYF.

V usage is TRBV6-5 and J usage is TRBJ2-3, with 8 bases lining up with TRBD2. This CDR3 contains 14 residues. In germline, CDR1 is MNHEY, CDR2 SVGAGI. The junction had 6 bases not matched to a gene; V was cut back by 8 bases and J by 2 bases. CDR3 nucleotide sequence: TGTGCCAGCTGTCTCGGGGGGGCCACAGATACGCAGTATTTT. Its protein is CASCLGGATDTQYF.

The genes are TRBV28 and TRBJ1-1, with D possibly TRBD1 on 5 matching bases. CDR1 and CDR2 from the germline V gene are MDHEN and SYDVKM. Trimming removed 6 bases from V and 1 base from J, with 18 bases in between. This CDR3 is 16 amino acids long. The chain's CDR3 is CASSPVAGKGNTEAFF. In nucleotides, the CDR3 is TGTGCCAGCAGCCCCGTGGCAGGGAAAGGGAACACTGAAGCTTTCTTT.

J is TRBJ2-6 and V is TRBV11-3, with D hard to call. The germline V and J ends were trimmed by 8 bases and 0 bases, with 5 bases remaining between them. The CDR3 has 13 residues. The germline V gene has CDR1 SGHNT and CDR2 YENEEA. CDR3 sequence: CASRDSGANVLTF. In DNA, the CDR3 is TGTGCCAGCCGAGACTCTGGGGCCAACGTCCTGACTTTC.

The V and J genes are TRBV28 and TRBJ2-5, with TRBD1 as a possible D gene (8 bases). The germline gives CDR1 MDHEN, CDR2 SYDVKM. This CDR3 comprises 15 residues. Deletions cut 2 bases from V and 5 bases from J, with 15 bases between. Written as DNA, the CDR3 is TGTGCCAGCAGTTTAGGACAGGGAGGGGGGGAGACCCAGTACTTC. Residues: CASSLGQGGGETQYF.

This clone was recorded a few times. This sequence joins TRBV4-1 and TRBJ1-1; the D is unclear. This CDR3 region has 15 residues. V was shortened by 0 bases and J by 7 bases, with 15 bases between the two germline ends. Germline-derived CDR1 and CDR2 are MGHRA and YSYEKL. Written as DNA, the CDR3 is TGCGCCAGCAGCCAAGAACGCGGTGTGAGGCTTGAAGCTTTCTTT. Protein product: CASSQERGVRLEAFF.

Concerning this clone itself: The junction differs from germline at one of its ends, possibly a read error. The chain carries TRBV6-6 and TRBJ1-2; TRBD1 agrees at 7 bases. CDR1 and CDR2 (germline): MNHNY, SVGAGI (reference sequence). The CDR3 has 14 residues. CDR3 in DNA: TGTGCCAGCAATTACCAGGGGGAAGTGCGGGGCTACACCTTC. It translates to CASNYQGEVRGYTF.

The V and J genes are TRBV5-1 and TRBJ1-2, with 12 positions matching TRBD1. Trimming at V came to 3 bases and at J to 4 bases, leaving 1 base not matched to a gene. The germline V gene has CDR1 SGHRS and CDR2 YFSETQ. CDR3 size: 14 residues. The CDR3 nucleotides read TGCGCCAGCAGCTGGGGACAGGGGGCCTATGGCTACACCTTC. Translated: CASSWGQGAYGYTF.